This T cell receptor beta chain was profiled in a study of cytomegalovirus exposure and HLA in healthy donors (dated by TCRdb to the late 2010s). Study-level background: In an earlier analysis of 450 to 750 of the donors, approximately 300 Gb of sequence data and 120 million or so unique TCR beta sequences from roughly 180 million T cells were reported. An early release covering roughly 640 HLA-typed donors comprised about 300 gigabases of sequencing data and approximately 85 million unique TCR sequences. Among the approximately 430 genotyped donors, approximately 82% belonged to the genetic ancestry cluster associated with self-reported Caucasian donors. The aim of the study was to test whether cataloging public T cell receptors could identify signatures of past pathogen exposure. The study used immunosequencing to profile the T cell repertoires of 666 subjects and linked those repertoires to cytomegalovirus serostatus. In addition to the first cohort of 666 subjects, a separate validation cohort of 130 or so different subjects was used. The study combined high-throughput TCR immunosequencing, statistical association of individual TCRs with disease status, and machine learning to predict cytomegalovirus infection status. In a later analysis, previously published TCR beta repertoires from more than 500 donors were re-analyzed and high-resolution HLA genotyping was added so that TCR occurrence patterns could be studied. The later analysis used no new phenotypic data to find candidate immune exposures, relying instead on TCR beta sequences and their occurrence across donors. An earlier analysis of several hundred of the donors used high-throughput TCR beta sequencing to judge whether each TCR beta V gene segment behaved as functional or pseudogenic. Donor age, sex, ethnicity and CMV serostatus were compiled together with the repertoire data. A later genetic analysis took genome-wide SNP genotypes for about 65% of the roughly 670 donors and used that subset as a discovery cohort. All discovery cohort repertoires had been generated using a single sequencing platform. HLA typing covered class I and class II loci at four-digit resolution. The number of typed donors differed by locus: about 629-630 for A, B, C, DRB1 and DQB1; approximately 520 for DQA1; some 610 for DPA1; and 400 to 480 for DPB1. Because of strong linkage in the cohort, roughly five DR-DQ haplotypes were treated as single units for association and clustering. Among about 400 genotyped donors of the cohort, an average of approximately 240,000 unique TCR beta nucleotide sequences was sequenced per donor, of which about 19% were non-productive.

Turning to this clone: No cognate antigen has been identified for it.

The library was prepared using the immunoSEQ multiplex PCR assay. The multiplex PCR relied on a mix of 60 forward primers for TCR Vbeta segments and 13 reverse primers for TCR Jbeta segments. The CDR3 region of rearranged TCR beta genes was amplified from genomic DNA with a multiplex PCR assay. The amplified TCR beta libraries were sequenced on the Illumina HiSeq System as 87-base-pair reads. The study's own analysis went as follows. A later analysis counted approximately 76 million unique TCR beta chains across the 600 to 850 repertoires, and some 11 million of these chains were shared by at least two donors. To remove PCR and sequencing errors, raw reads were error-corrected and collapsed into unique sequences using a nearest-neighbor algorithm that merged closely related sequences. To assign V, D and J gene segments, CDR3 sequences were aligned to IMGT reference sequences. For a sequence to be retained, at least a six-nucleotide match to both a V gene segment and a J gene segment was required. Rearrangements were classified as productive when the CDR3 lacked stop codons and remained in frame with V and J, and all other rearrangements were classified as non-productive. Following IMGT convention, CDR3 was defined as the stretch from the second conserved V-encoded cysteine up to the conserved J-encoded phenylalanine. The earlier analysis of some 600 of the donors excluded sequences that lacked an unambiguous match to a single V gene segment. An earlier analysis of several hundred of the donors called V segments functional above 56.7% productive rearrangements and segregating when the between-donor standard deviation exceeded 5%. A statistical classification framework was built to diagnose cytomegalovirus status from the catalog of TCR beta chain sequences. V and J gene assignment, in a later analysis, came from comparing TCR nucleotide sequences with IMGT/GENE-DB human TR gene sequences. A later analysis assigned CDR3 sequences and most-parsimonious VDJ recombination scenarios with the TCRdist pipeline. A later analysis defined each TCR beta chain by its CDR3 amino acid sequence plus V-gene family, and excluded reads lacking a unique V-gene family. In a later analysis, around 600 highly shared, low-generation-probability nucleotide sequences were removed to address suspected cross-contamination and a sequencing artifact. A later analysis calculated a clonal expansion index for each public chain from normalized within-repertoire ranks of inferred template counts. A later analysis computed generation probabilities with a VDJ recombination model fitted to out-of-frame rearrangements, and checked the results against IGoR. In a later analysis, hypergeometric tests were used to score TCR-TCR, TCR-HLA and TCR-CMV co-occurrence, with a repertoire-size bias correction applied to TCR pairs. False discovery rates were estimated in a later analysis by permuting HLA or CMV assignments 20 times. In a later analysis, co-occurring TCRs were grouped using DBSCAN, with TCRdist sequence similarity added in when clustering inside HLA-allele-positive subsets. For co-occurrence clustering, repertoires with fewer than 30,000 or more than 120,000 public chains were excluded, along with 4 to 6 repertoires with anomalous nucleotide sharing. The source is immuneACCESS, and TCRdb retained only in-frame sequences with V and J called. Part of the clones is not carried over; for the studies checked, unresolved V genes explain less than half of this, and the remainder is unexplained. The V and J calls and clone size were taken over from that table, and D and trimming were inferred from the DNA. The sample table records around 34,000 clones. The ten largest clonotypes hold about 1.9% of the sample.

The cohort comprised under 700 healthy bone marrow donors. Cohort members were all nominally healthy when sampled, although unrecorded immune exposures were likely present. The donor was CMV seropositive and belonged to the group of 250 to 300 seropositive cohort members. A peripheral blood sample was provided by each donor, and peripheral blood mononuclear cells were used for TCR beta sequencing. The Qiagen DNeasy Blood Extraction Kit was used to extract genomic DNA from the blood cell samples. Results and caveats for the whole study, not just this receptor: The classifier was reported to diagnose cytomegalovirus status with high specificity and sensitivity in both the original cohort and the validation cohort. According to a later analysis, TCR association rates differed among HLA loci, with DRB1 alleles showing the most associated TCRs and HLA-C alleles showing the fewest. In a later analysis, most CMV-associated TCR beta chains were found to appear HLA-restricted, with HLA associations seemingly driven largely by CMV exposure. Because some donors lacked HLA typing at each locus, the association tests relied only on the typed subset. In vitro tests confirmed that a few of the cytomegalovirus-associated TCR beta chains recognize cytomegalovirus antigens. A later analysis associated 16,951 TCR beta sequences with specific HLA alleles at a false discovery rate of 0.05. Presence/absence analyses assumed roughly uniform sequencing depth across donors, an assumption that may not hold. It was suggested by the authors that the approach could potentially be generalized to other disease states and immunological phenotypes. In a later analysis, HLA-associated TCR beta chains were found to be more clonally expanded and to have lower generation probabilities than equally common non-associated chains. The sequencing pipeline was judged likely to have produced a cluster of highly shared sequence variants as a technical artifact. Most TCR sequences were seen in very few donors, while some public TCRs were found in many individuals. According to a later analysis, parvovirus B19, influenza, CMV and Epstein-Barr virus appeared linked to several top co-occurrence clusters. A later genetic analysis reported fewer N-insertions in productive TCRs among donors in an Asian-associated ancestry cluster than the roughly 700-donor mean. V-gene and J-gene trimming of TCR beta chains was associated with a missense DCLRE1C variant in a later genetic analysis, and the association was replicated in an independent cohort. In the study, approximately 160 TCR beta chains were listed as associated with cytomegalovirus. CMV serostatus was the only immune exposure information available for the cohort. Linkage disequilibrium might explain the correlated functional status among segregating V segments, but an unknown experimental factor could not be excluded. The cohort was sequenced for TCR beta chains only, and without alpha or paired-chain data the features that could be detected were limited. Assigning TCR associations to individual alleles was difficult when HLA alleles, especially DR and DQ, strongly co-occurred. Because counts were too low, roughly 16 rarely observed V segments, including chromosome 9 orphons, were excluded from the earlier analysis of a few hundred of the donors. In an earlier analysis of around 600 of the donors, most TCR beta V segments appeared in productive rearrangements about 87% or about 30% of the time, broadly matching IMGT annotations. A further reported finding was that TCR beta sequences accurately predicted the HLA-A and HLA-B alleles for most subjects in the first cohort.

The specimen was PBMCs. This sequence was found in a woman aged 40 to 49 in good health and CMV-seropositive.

The CDR3 protein: CASSYQGVNTGELFF. The sequence in DNA is TGTGCCAGCAGTTACCAGGGTGTGAACACCGGGGAGCTGTTTTTT. In this chain, TRBV9 is recombined with TRBJ2-2; tentative D gene TRBD1, with 5 bases matching. Spanning cysteine to phenylalanine, the CDR3 consists of 15 amino acids. The DNA shown is the 45-base CDR3, in frame from base 1. V drops 5 bases and J drops 1 base, leaving 12 bases in between. Sequences SGDLS (CDR1) and YYNGEE (CDR2) are obtained from the germline V gene.